Below are 32 T cell receptor beta chains sequenced from a single sample in a study of tumor-infiltrating lymphocytes in oesophageal squamous cell carcinoma. MiXCR, run by TCRdb on the PCR reads, gives a single entry per CDR3 protein. The sample includes 3,000 to 3,500 distinct CDR3 sequences, around 17% of them seen just once. The specimen sequenced was esophageal tumor tissue. All receptors derive from a male donor with esophageal squamous cell carcinoma.

Turning to this clonotype: One junction end disagrees with the germline gene, perhaps due to a read error. The gene calls are TRBV3-1 and TRBJ2-3; 9 bases match TRBD2. Germline V gene sequence: CDR1 LGHDT, CDR2 YNNKEL (reference sequence). This CDR3 is built from 14 residues. CDR3 sequence: CASSQDIYAGGRNF. CDR3 in DNA: TGTGCCAGCAGCCAAGATATATACGCGGGGGGGAGGAACTTC.

This clonotype was found many times. The V gene is TRBV5-1, the J gene TRBJ2-1, with 13 bases that match TRBD2. The J segment lost 8 bases and the V segment lost 4 bases, leaving 6 bases of the junction unmatched. The CDR3 is made up of 15 amino acids. The germline gives CDR1 SGHRS, CDR2 YFSETQ. CDR3 sequence reads: CASSGLAGADYEQFF. CDR3 sequence (DNA): TGCGCCAGCAGCGGACTAGCGGGGGCAGACTATGAGCAGTTCTTC.

This clonotype was found many times. The chain recombines TRBV5-8 with TRBJ1-2, with a weak D call TRBD1 (5 bases). The CDR3 covers 16 residues. Trimming took off 3 bases at V and 3 bases at J, with 18 bases between the two ends. The germline V gene has CDR1 SGHTS and CDR2 YDEGEE. CDR3 sequence reads: CASSYPVGGIYYGYTF. CDR3 nucleotide sequence: TGTGCCAGCAGCTACCCCGTGGGGGGGATCTACTATGGCTACACCTTC.

By its share, this clonotype is medium-sized. V is TRBV7-2 and J is TRBJ2-1; D gene unclear. This CDR3 is built from 14 residues. Looked up from germline, CDR1 is SGHTA and CDR2 is FQGNSA. V lost 1 base and J lost 6, with 10 bases in between. The CDR3 bases are TGTGCCAGCAGCTTAGGTGGGCTCTTCAATGAGCAGTTCTTC. Translating gives CASSLGGLFNEQFF.

By sample share, this clonotype is medium-sized. This chain joins TRBV7-9 and TRBJ2-7; D is possibly TRBD2 (6 bases). Trimming removed 2 bases at V and 3 bases at J, with 8 bases between. This CDR3 comprises 13 residues. The germline CDR1 and CDR2 sequences are SEHNR and FQNEAQ (reference sequence). CDR3 region: CASSLPGGYEQYF. CDR3 sequence (DNA): TGTGCCAGCAGCTTACCCGGGGGCTACGAGCAGTACTTC.

The chain employs TRBV11-3 and TRBJ2-5; possibly TRBD1 for D (6 bases). Germline V lookup: CDR1 SGHNT, CDR2 YENEEA. V was pared by 9 bases and J by 13 bases, with 33 bases between. CDR3 length: 16 amino acids. CDR3 in DNA: TGTGCCAGGAGCCGAGGTGGGGTAGGGGACACCGGGGAGCTGTACTTC. Encoded protein: CARSRGGVGDTGELYF.

By frequency in the sample, this clonotype is medium-sized. V and J are TRBV7-2 and TRBJ1-1, with a tentative D call TRBD1 (6 bases). Germline-derived CDR1 and CDR2 are SGHTA and FQGNSA. V shed 1 base and J shed 5 bases, with 11 bases lying between them. This CDR3 region has 14 residues. The CDR3 nucleotides read TGTGCCAGCAGCTTAGGGGGGCGGGGGACTGAAGCTTTCTTT. This translates into CASSLGGRGTEAFF. Supplemented by reference TRBV7-2 and TRBJ1-1, the full variable domain reads GAGVSQSPSNKVTEKGKDVELRCDPISGHTALYWYRQSLGQGLEFLIYFQGNSAPDKSGLPSDRFSAERTGGSVSTLTIQRTQQEDSAVYLCASSLGGRGTEAFFGQGTRLTVV.

This clonotype has at least ten counts. The chain combines TRBV3-1 with TRBJ2-5; D is unclear. The CDR3 is 13 amino acids. The germline CDR1 and CDR2 sequences are LGHDT and YNNKEL (reference sequence). Trimming removed 1 base from V and 0 bases from J, with 3 bases in between. In nucleotides, the CDR3 is TGTGCCAGCAGCCAAGCTTACCAAGAGACCCAGTACTTC. Encoded protein: CASSQAYQETQYF.

Concerning this clonotype itself: Sequence at one end of the junction differs from germline and may be a read error. The V and J genes are TRBV10-2 and TRBJ2-7; TRBD2 might be the D (5 bases). The CDR3 sequence is 13 residues long. CDR1 and CDR2 (germline): WSHSY, SAAADI. CDR3 residues: CASNEPGTYEQYF. CDR3 nucleotides: TGCGCCAGCAATGAGCCGGGAACCTACGAGCAGTACTTC.

As to this clonotype: The CDR3 end shows no conserved phenylalanine or tryptophan, and so a read error is likely. The DNA is omitted, as the CDR3 cannot be located on it reliably, and the CDR3 follows TCRdb's listing. The chain employs TRBV5-3 and TRBJ2-3; the DNA was not used to check the table's D call, TRBD2. TRBV5-3 is designated an ORF whose function remains uncertain. 14 amino acids form the CDR3, both terminal residues included. CDR3 in amino acids: CASSSNQETQYFGP.

V usage is TRBV19 and J usage is TRBJ1-1; no reliable D call. Trimming left V 4 bases short and J 1 base short, with 7 bases between. This CDR3 contains 13 residues. Germline loops: CDR1 LNHDA, CDR2 SQIVND (reference sequence). Here the CDR3 reads CASSSHQNTEAFF. For the CDR3, the DNA is TGTGCCAGTAGTAGCCACCAGAACACTGAAGCTTTCTTT.

This clonotype came up many times. The rearrangement links TRBV12-3 or TRBV12-4 to TRBJ1-2; a weak D match, TRBD1 (6 bases). V lost 6 bases and J lost 3, with 23 bases in between. This CDR3 comprises 17 residues. CDR3 in DNA: TGTGCCAGCAGGAAGAGACAGGAGGAACGTCTTCACTATGGCTACACCTTC. Protein sequence: CASRKRQEERLHYGYTF.

This clonotype was counted ten times or more. This chain joins TRBV12-3 or TRBV12-4 and TRBJ1-1, with D unclear. Trimming took off 1 base at V and 0 bases at J, with 3 bases between the two ends. The CDR3 has 13 residues. Written as DNA, the CDR3 is TGTGCCAGCAGTTTAGGATTGAACACTGAAGCTTTCTTT. It translates to CASSLGLNTEAFF.

On this clonotype itself: This may be a read error, as it is one base from a much larger clone. The chain couples TRBV11-2 to TRBJ1-2; the D gene is possibly TRBD1 (6 bases). Germline CDR1 is SGHAT and CDR2 is FQNNGV. The V end lost 5 bases, the J end lost 8 bases, and 15 bases lay between the germline ends. The length of the CDR3 is 13 residues. CDR3 sequence: CASSRVYREGYTF. In DNA, the CDR3 is TGTGCCAGCAGCCGCGTCTACAGGGAGGGCTACACCTTC. Together with reference TRBV11-2 and TRBJ1-2, the CDR3 gives the full variable domain: EAGVAQSPRYKIIEKRQSVAFWCNPISGHATLYWYQQILGQGPKLLIQFQNNGVVDDSQLPKDRFSAERLKGVDSTLKIQPAKLEDSAVYLCASSRVYREGYTFGSGTRLTVV.

For this clonotype: The missing conserved phenylalanine or tryptophan at the end of this CDR3 makes a read error likely. Because the CDR3's place on the DNA is in doubt, the DNA is left out and the CDR3 is given as listed by TCRdb. The chain joins TRBV6-6 to TRBJ2-4; the D call in the table, TRBD1, was not verified against the DNA. Germline CDR1 and CDR2: MNHNY and SVGAGI (reference sequence). The CDR3 is 16 amino acids in total, end residues counted. The CDR3 region is CASRTDRSSYEQYFGP.

The chain employs TRBV18 and TRBJ1-2, with a possible D match to TRBD1 (5 bases). The length of the CDR3 is 13 residues. Trimming removed 3 bases at V and 2 bases at J, with 7 bases between. CDR1 and CDR2 (germline): KGHSH, LQKENI. CDR3 amino acids: CASSPGGNYGYTF. CDR3 coding DNA: TGTGCCAGCTCACCGGGGGGAAACTATGGCTACACCTTC.

Sample share makes this clonotype medium-sized. The gene calls are TRBV6-6 and TRBJ2-7; D unclear. This CDR3 comprises 13 residues. Deletions cut 2 bases from V and 2 bases from J, with 7 bases between. The germline V gene encodes CDR1 MNHNY and CDR2 SVGAGI (reference sequence). CDR3 sequence reads: CASSYRMAYEQYF. The CDR3 bases are TGTGCCAGCAGTTACAGGATGGCCTACGAGCAGTACTTC.

This clonotype is labeled medium-sized. V is TRBV6-6 and J is TRBJ2-7; no definite D call. Per the germline V gene, CDR1 is MNHNY and CDR2 is SVGAGI (reference sequence). V lost 0 bases and J lost 3, with 9 bases in between. The CDR3 loop spans 14 amino acids. The CDR3 nucleotides read TGTGCCAGCAGTTACTCGAGAATTAACTACGAGCAGTACTTC. This encodes CASSYSRINYEQYF.

This clonotype appeared many times. The chain couples TRBV19 to TRBJ1-1; TRBD1 matches 8 bases. The germline V gene encodes CDR1 LNHDA and CDR2 SQIVND (reference sequence). V lost 6 bases to trimming and J lost 5 bases; unmatched junction nucleotides: 8. This CDR3 region has 14 residues. The CDR3, as DNA: TGTGCCAGTAGCCAGACAGGGGTTGGGACTGAAGCTTTCTTT. Translating it yields CASSQTGVGTEAFF. Filled out from reference TRBV19 and TRBJ1-1, the complete variable domain reads DGGITQSPKYLFRKEGQNVTLSCEQNLNHDAMYWYRQDPGQGLRLIYYSQIVNDFQKGDIAEGYSVSREKKESFPLTVTSAQKNPTAFYLCASSQTGVGTEAFFGQGTRLTVV.

This clonotype was found many times. V usage is TRBV5-1 and J usage is TRBJ2-1; D uncertain. Trimming shortened V by 6 bases and J by 7 bases, and 8 bases separated the two germline ends. Germline lookup yields CDR1 SGHRS and CDR2 YFSETQ. CDR3 length: 11 amino acids. The CDR3 sequence is CASKSANEQFF. The CDR3, as DNA: TGCGCCAGCAAGTCGGCGAATGAGCAGTTCTTC.

The DNA of the CDR3 is TGCAGTGCAGGCGGGTCCCACACAGATACGCAGTATTTT. It encodes CSAGGSHTDTQYF. This sequence joins TRBV20-1 and TRBJ2-3, with D possibly matching TRBD2 (5 bases). Germline CDR1 DFQATT, CDR2 SNEGSKA (reference sequence). This CDR3 has 13 amino acids. V was pared by 6 bases and J by 2 bases, with 12 bases between.

This clonotype was observed a handful of times. Since the CDR3 does not end with the conserved phenylalanine or tryptophan, this likely comes from a read error. Because the CDR3's place on the DNA is in doubt, the DNA is left out and the CDR3 is given as listed by TCRdb. The chain uses TRBV7-8 and TRBJ2-3; no check of the table's D call, TRBD2, against the DNA was made. CDR1 and CDR2 from the germline V gene are SGHVS and FQNEAQ. The CDR3 has 18 amino acids, counting both end residues. This CDR3 reads CASSSRTSGSQETQYFGP.

This clonotype was detected ten times or more. This rearrangement joins TRBV27 to TRBJ1-6, with D unclear. Germline assignment: CDR1 MNHEY and CDR2 SMNVEV (reference sequence). V dropped 5 bases and J dropped 3 bases, with 8 bases sitting between them. The CDR3 is 14 residues long. CDR3 residues: CASSPGDYNSPLHF. Written as DNA, the CDR3 is TGTGCCAGCAGTCCCGGGGACTATAATTCACCCCTCCACTTT.

The V call is TRBV19, the J call TRBJ1-2; no definite D call. V lost 6 bases and J 4 bases, leaving 12 bases between the germline ends. CDR1 and CDR2 (germline): LNHDA, SQIVND (reference sequence). The CDR3 is made up of 13 amino acids. CDR3 coding DNA: TGTGCCAGTAGCCGGCAGGCCGGCTATGGCTACACCTTC. Its protein is CASSRQAGYGYTF.

This clonotype came up many times. This may stem from a read error, because a much larger clone lies one nucleotide away. The gene calls are TRBV7-9 and TRBJ2-5; TRBD1 matches 7 bases. The V gene's germline CDR1 is SEHNR and CDR2 FQNEAQ (reference sequence). V was pared by 1 base and J by 11 bases, with 10 bases of the junction left unmatched. The length of the CDR3 is 14 residues. The CDR3 spells CASSLERDRHEQYF. The CDR3 region has the DNA TGTGCCAGCAGCTTAGAAAGGGACAGACATGAGCAGTACTTC.

Here the CDR3 reads CASRSGLAGGRSVYNEQYF. In nucleotides, the CDR3 is TGCGCCAGCCGCTCCGGGCTAGCGGGGGGAAGATCGGTGTACAATGAGCAGTACTTC. V is TRBV5-1 and J is TRBJ2-5, with 11 nucleotides matching TRBD2. The CDR3 loop spans 19 amino acids. Per the germline V gene, CDR1 is SGHRS and CDR2 is YFSETQ. J lost 11 bases, V lost 7 bases, and 28 bases had no gene match.

As regards this clonotype: Compared with germline, one end of the junction differs, possibly owing to a read error. This chain uses TRBV5-3 with TRBJ1-5, with D possibly TRBD1 on 5 matching bases. TRBV5-3 is treated as an ORF (open reading frame) with a function not yet certain. This CDR3 region has 13 residues. CDR3 in amino acids: CASSLRGNQPQHF. The CDR3 bases are TGTGCCAGCAGCTTGAGGGGTAATCAGCCCCAGCATTTT.

This clonotype was found a few times. This sequence joins TRBV5-4 and TRBJ2-5; a weak D match, TRBD1 (6 bases). V lost 4 bases, J lost 2 bases, and 24 bases lay in between. The germline V gene encodes CDR1 SGHNT and CDR2 YYREEE (reference sequence). CDR3 length: 18 residues. This CDR3 reads CASSPSPGTFHQQETQYF. The CDR3 coding sequence is TGTGCCAGCAGCCCTAGCCCCGGGACATTTCATCAACAAGAGACCCAGTACTTC.

By sample fraction, this clonotype is large. The V and J genes are TRBV7-2 and TRBJ1-4; no clear D gene. V dropped 5 bases and J dropped 3 bases, with 16 bases sitting between them. Per germline, CDR1 SGHTA and CDR2 FQGNSA. CDR3 size: 16 residues. The CDR3 spells CASSLTSRGSNEKLFF. In nucleotides, the CDR3 is TGTGCCAGCAGCCTAACCTCACGTGGATCTAATGAAAAACTGTTTTTT.

By share of the sample, this clonotype is large. This chain connects TRBV7-9 to TRBJ2-5; D may be TRBD2 (5 bases). Germline CDR1 and CDR2: SEHNR and FQNEAQ (reference sequence). The CDR3 has 16 amino acids. Deletions cut 5 bases from V and 4 bases from J, with 20 bases between. The CDR3 here is CASSPRSAALRETQYF. The CDR3, as DNA: TGTGCCAGCAGCCCGAGATCAGCGGCACTACGAGAGACCCAGTACTTC.

Remarks on this clonotype: A much larger clone differs by one base, so this may be a read error. CDR3 amino acids: CASSGTVNTGELYF. The CDR3 DNA follows: TGTGCCAGCAGCGGGACAGTGAACACCGGGGAGCTGTATTTT. V gene TRBV12-3 or TRBV12-4 combines with J gene TRBJ2-3; 7 positions match TRBD1. The J segment lost 14 bases and the V segment lost 6 bases, leaving 17 bases of the junction unmatched. This CDR3 region has 14 residues.

This clonotype was seen a handful of times. The chain recombines TRBV9 with TRBJ2-3, with 7 bases aligning to TRBD2. CDR1 is SGDLS, CDR2 YYNGEE, per germline. The V segment lost 3 bases and the J segment 0 bases; nucleotides outside the gene matches: 7. The CDR3 covers 16 residues. CDR3 DNA: TGTGCCAGCAGCGCTCTCCCTAGCGGTAGCACAGATACGCAGTATTTT. Translated, it gives CASSALPSGSTDTQYF.